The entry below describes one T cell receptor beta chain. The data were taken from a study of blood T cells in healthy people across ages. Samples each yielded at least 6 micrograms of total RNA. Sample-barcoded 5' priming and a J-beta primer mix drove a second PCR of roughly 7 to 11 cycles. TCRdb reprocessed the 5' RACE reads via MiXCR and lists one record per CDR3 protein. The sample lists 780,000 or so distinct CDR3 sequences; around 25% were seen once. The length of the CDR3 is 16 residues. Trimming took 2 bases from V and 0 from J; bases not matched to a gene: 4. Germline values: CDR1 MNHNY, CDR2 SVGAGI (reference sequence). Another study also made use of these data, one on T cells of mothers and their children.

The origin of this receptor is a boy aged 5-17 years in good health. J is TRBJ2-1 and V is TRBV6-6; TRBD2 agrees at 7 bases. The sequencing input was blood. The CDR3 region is CASSYGRESSYNEQFF. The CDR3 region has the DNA TGTGCCAGCAGTTACGGGCGGGAGAGCTCCTACAATGAGCAGTTCTTC.